These T cell receptor beta chains were read from a single sample in a study of identical twins. A single record per CDR3 protein comes from TCRdb applying MiXCR to the 5' RACE reads. The sample has some 210,000 distinct CDR3 sequences, 15% seen once. These data also featured in a second study, about T cells expressing NK-cell markers.

Sequencing input: CD8+ T cells sorted from blood. These receptors were obtained from a woman aged 18 to 35 in good health. Each CDR3 is given with its conserved first and last residue. Fields, in order: clone size, J gene, D gene, V gene, CDR3 protein, CDR3 DNA. D genes are given only for firm matches. The listing skips clone size in some rows; elsewhere it reads once, few, many or a size class.

abundance: few; j_gene: TRBJ2-2; d_gene: NA; v_gene: TRBV29-1; CDR3aa: CSVENSETGELFF; CDR3nt: TGCAGCGTTGAGAATAGTGAGACCGGGGAGCTGTTTTTT
abundance: few; j_gene: TRBJ1-1; d_gene: TRBD1; v_gene: TRBV3-1; CDR3aa: CASSPRQGGDTEAFF; CDR3nt: TGTGCCAGCAGCCCGCGACAGGGAGGGGACACTGAAGCTTTCTTT
abundance: few; j_gene: TRBJ2-3; d_gene: TRBD2; v_gene: TRBV4-3; CDR3aa: CASSQDPTSGTSTDTQYF; CDR3nt: TGCGCCAGCAGCCAAGATCCGACTAGCGGGACCAGCACAGATACGCAGTATTTT
abundance: NA; j_gene: TRBJ2-3; d_gene: NA; v_gene: TRBV30; CDR3aa: CAWSGDTQYF; CDR3nt: TGTGCCTGGAGTGGAGATACGCAGTATTTT
abundance: NA; j_gene: TRBJ2-5; d_gene: TRBD1; v_gene: TRBV5-6; CDR3aa: CASSTTRQGPGETQYF; CDR3nt: TGTGCCAGCAGCACCACCCGACAGGGGCCAGGGGAGACCCAGTACTTC
abundance: few; j_gene: TRBJ2-7; d_gene: TRBD1; v_gene: TRBV4-2; CDR3aa: CASSPPTGRSYEQYF; CDR3nt: TGTGCCAGCAGCCCACCGACAGGGCGATCCTACGAGCAGTACTTC
abundance: NA; j_gene: TRBJ2-7; d_gene: TRBD2; v_gene: TRBV12-3/TRBV12-4; CDR3aa: CASSPSGSLVYEQYF; CDR3nt: TGTGCCAGCAGTCCCAGCGGGAGTCTGGTCTACGAGCAGTACTTC
abundance: few; j_gene: TRBJ2-1; d_gene: TRBD1; v_gene: TRBV13; CDR3aa: CASSLGGTVGNEQFF; CDR3nt: TGTGCCAGCAGCTTAGGGGGGACAGTAGGAAATGAGCAGTTCTTC
abundance: few; j_gene: TRBJ2-1; d_gene: NA; v_gene: TRBV14; CDR3aa: CASSQGWRRFF; CDR3nt: TGTGCCAGCAGCCAAGGATGGAGGCGATTCTTC
abundance: few; j_gene: TRBJ2-3; d_gene: TRBD1; v_gene: TRBV7-9; CDR3aa: CASSSSTGATDTQYF; CDR3nt: TGTGCCAGCAGCTCTTCGACAGGGGCCACAGATACGCAGTATTTT
abundance: NA; j_gene: TRBJ2-5; d_gene: TRBD1; v_gene: TRBV12-3/TRBV12-4; CDR3aa: CASSPGQGGTQYF; CDR3nt: TGTGCCAGCAGCCCGGGACAGGGGGGGACCCAGTACTTC